The rows below give T cell receptor beta chains drawn from one sample of a study of T-cell memory formation after mild COVID-19. TCRdb re-derived calls from the 5' RACE reads in MiXCR, one entry per CDR3 protein. This table has around 180,000 distinct CDR3 sequences, less than 20% appearing once. Material for sequencing was PBMCs or a T cell subset sorted from them (not recorded which). The source of these receptors is a man aged 18 to 29 who had mild COVID-19 (a few samples of this study predate the infection). Cell type and time point are not known. CDR3s include the opening cysteine and the closing phenylalanine or tryptophan. Fields, in order: J gene, V gene, D gene, clone size, CDR3 DNA, CDR3 protein. The D gene is left open where the match is weak. Clone size, where shown, is once, few, many, or a class for clones that have expanded.

J: TRBJ2-5; V: TRBV5-1; D: .; size: many; DNA: TGCGCCAGCAGCTCAAACTTCCAGACCCAGTACTTC; CDR3: CASSSNFQTQYF
J: TRBJ2-3; V: TRBV5-6; D: .; size: .; DNA: TGTGCCAGCAGCTTGGCACCCCAGGCAGTGTGGGATACGCAGTATTTT; CDR3: CASSLAPQAVWDTQYF
J: TRBJ1-1; V: TRBV7-3; D: .; size: many; DNA: TGTGCCAGCAGCTTATACCCTGGGATCACTGAAGCTTTCTTT; CDR3: CASSLYPGITEAFF
J: TRBJ1-1; V: TRBV18; D: .; size: once; DNA: TGTGCCAGCTCACGGTTTAGGGAACAGGGCGGGAACACTGAAGCTTTCTTT; CDR3: CASSRFREQGGNTEAFF
J: TRBJ2-1; V: TRBV19; D: .; size: .; DNA: TGTGCCAGTAGTATCGCCGCTCCTAGTGAGCAGTTCTTC; CDR3: CASSIAAPSEQFF
J: TRBJ2-7; V: TRBV18; D: TRBD1; size: once; DNA: TGTGCCAGCTCACGAACCGGGACAGGGGGCAACGAGCAGTACTTC; CDR3: CASSRTGTGGNEQYF
J: TRBJ1-2; V: TRBV12-3/TRBV12-4; D: .; size: .; DNA: TGTGCCAGCAGTCGCACTCCCTTTCGGGTGGGCTATGGCTACACCTTC; CDR3: CASSRTPFRVGYGYTF
J: TRBJ1-2; V: TRBV7-2; D: .; size: once; DNA: TGTGCCAGCAGCCTTTCCGGGACGGCCTATGGCTACACCTTC; CDR3: CASSLSGTAYGYTF
J: TRBJ2-1; V: TRBV6-5; D: TRBD2; size: .; DNA: TGTGCCAGCGCGGGGGGCCTGGGCAATGAGCAGTTCTTC; CDR3: CASAGGLGNEQFF
J: TRBJ2-7; V: TRBV28; D: .; size: few; DNA: TGTGCCAGCAGGGTCGGGCAGGGGAGTCCCTACGAGCAGTACTTC; CDR3: CASRVGQGSPYEQYF